Listed below are T cell receptor beta chains from one sample, sequenced in a study of shared clonotypes between healthy human individuals. The table came from immunoSEQ multiplex PCR; TCRdb's copy has only in-frame clones and leaves some out. The sample includes roughly 2.4 million clones, nearly 97% of them seen just once. Sequenced input: naive CD4+ T cells sorted from blood. The source of these receptors is a man younger than 35 in good health. CDR3s include the opening cysteine and the closing phenylalanine or tryptophan. The order of the fields is V gene, clone size, D gene, J gene, CDR3 DNA, CDR3 protein. The D gene is left open where the match is weak. A row's size may be missing; if present it is once, few, many or a size class.

>TRBV2|NA|TRBD1|TRBJ1-2
TGTGCCAGCAGTGAAACAGGGACAGGGGCCGCCGTCTATGGCTACACCTTC
CASSETGTGAAVYGYTF
>TRBV28|NA|NA|TRBJ1-5
TGTGCCAGCAGTTTAATGGGGCAAGTAAGCAATCAGCCCCAGCATTTT
CASSLMGQVSNQPQHF
>TRBV27|NA|NA|TRBJ2-6
TGTGCCAGCAGTTTTTTGTTCTCTGGGGCCAACGTCCTGACTTTC
CASSFLFSGANVLTF
>TRBV14|once|TRBD1|TRBJ1-3
TGTGCCAGCAGCGCTGGACAGGGATACTCTGGAAACACCATATATTTT
CASSAGQGYSGNTIYF
>TRBV11-3|NA|TRBD1|TRBJ1-1
TGTGCCAGCAGCTCCACAGGGGCGAACACTGAAGCTTTCTTT
CASSSTGANTEAFF
>TRBV5-1|NA|NA|TRBJ2-7
TGCGCCAGCAGCTTGGGACTCCTCGGGGAGCAGTACTTC
CASSLGLLGEQYF
>TRBV30|NA|TRBD1|TRBJ1-2
TGTGCCGGAACCGGTATAACAGGGGGCTGGACGGACACCTTC
CAGTGITGGWTDTF
>TRBV7-8|NA|NA|TRBJ1-1
TGTGCCAGCAGCTTAGTGACAGAGAACACTGAAGCTTTCTTT
CASSLVTENTEAFF
>TRBV18|NA|NA|TRBJ1-6
TGTGCCAGCTCACCCGTCCGGAGCAGGGCGGCTTCACCCCTCCACTTT
CASSPVRSRAASPLHF
>TRBV30|few|NA|TRBJ1-1
TGTGCCTGGAGTGTATTGGGCGAAGCTTTCTTT
CAWSVLGEAFF
>TRBV27|once|NA|TRBJ1-2
TGTGCCAGCAGTTTATCGTCTGGGGGGGAGCTGGGCTACACCTTC
CASSLSSGGELGYTF
>TRBV7-7|NA|TRBD1|TRBJ1-4
TGTGCTAGCAGCTCGGGACAGGGGGGTAATGAAAAACTGTTTTTT
CASSSGQGGNEKLFF
>TRBV7-9|NA|NA|TRBJ2-2
TGTGCCAGCAGCCTGCGGGGATCCGGGGAGCTGTTTTTT
CASSLRGSGELFF
>TRBV18|NA|NA|TRBJ1-3
TGTGCCAGCTCACCACCCCGTCAGGGAAACACCATATATTTT
CASSPPRQGNTIYF
>TRBV10-3|NA|NA|TRBJ1-5
TGTGCCATCAGTGCAGGGCTGGAGCCCCAGCATTTT
CAISAGLEPQHF
>TRBV7-8|once|TRBD1|TRBJ1-1
TGTGCCAGCAGCTCGCGGACAGGAGCGGTTGAAGCTTTCTTT
CASSSRTGAVEAFF
>TRBV5-6|NA|TRBD1|TRBJ2-5
TGTGCCAGCAGCTTGAGGAGGAACAGGGGGTGGGAGACCCAGTACTTC
CASSLRRNRGWETQYF
>TRBV7-9|NA|NA|TRBJ1-3
TGTGCCAGCAGCACCCTTAGGGGGTCAGGAAACACCATATATTTT
CASSTLRGSGNTIYF
>TRBV6-5|NA|TRBD2|TRBJ2-3
TGTGCCAGCAGTTACTCGATGGGACTAGTCACAGATACGCAGTATTTT
CASSYSMGLVTDTQYF
>TRBV7-8|NA|NA|TRBJ1-5
TGTGCCAGCAGCTTAGCGGGGGCAGGGAGGCAGCCCCAGCATTTT
CASSLAGAGRQPQHF
>TRBV6-5|once|TRBD1|TRBJ2-7
TGTGCCAGCAGAGGCAGGACAGGACAGGTCTACGAGCAGTACTTC
CASRGRTGQVYEQYF